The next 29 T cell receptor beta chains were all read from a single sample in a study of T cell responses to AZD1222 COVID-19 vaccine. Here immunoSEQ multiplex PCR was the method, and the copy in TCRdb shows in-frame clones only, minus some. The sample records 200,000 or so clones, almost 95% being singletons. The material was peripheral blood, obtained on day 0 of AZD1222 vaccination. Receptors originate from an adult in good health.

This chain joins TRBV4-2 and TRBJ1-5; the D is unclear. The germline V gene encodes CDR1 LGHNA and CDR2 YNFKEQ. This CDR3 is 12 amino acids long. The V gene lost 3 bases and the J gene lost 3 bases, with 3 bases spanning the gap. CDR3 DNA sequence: TGTGCCAGCAGCCAGGACAATCAGCCCCAGCATTTT. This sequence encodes CASSQDNQPQHF.

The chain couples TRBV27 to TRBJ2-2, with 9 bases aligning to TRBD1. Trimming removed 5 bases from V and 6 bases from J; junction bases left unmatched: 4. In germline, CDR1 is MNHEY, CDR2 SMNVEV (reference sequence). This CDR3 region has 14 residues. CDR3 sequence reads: CASSVGQGSGELFF. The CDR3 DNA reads TGTGCCAGCAGTGTTGGACAGGGGTCCGGGGAGCTGTTTTTT.

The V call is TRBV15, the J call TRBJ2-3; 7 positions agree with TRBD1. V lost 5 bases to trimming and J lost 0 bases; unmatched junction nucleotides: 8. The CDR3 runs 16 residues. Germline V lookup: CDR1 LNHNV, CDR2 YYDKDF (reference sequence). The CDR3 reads CATSRGGAGSTDTQYF. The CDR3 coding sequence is TGTGCCACCAGCCGAGGGGGCGCAGGGAGCACAGATACGCAGTATTTT.

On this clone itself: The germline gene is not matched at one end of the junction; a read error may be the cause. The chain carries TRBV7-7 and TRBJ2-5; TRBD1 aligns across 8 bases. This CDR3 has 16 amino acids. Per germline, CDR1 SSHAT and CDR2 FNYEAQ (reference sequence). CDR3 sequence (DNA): TGTGCTAGCAGCGCAGTTCCGGGACAGGTTATGCAGACCCAGTACTTC. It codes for CASSAVPGQVMQTQYF.

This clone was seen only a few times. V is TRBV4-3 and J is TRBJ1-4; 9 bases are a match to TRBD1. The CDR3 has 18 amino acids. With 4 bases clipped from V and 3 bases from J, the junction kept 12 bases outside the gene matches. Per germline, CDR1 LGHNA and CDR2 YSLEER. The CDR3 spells CASSPRVQGAKANEKLFF. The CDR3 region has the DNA TGCGCCAGCAGCCCCCGAGTACAGGGGGCTAAGGCTAATGAAAAACTGTTTTTT.

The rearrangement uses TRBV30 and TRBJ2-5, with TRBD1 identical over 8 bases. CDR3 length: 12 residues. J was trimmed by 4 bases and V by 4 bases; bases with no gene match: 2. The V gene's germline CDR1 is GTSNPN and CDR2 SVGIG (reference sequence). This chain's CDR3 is CAWIQGGETQYF. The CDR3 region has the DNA TGTGCCTGGATACAGGGGGGAGAGACCCAGTACTTC.

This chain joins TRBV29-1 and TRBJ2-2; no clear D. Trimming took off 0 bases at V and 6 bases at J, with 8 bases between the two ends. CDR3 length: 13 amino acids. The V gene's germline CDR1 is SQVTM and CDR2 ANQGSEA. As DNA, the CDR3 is TGCAGCGTTGAAGATCGAGTATCCGGGGAGCTGTTTTTT. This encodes CSVEDRVSGELFF.

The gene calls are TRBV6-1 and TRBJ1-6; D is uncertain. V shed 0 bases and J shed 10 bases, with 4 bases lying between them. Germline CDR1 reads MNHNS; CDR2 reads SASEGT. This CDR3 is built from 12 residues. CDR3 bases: TGTGCCAGCAGTGAAGCTCCATCACCCCTCCACTTT. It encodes CASSEAPSPLHF.

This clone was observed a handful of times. This CDR3 is CASSNLGLARGASYEQYF. The CDR3 DNA follows: TGTGCCAGCAGCAACTTGGGACTAGCCCGCGGGGCCTCCTACGAGCAGTACTTC. The chain carries TRBV14 and TRBJ2-7; 9 bases agree with TRBD2. CDR1 and CDR2 from the germline V gene are SGHDN and FVKESK. J was trimmed by 0 bases and V by 5 bases; bases with no gene match: 14. The CDR3 has 18 residues.

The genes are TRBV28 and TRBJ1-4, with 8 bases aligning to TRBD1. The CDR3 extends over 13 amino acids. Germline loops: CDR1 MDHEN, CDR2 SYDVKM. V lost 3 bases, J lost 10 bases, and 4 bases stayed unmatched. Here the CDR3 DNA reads TGTGCCAGCAGTTTGGGAGACAGGGGAAAACTGTTTTTT. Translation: CASSLGDRGKLFF.

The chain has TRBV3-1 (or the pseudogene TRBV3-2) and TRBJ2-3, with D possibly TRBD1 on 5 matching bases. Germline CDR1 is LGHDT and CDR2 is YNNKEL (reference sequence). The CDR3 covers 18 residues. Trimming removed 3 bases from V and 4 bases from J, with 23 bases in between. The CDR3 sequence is CASSHPLRSGMGSDTQYF. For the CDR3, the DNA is TGTGCCAGCAGCCACCCCCTCCGCTCAGGGATGGGGTCAGATACGCAGTATTTT.

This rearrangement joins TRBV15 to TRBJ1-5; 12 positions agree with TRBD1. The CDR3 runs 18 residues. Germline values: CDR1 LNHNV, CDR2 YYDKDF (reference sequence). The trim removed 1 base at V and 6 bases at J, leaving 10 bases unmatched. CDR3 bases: TGTGCCACCAGCAGAGCACCTCCGGGACAGGGGGCGATTCAGCCCCAGCATTTT. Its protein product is CATSRAPPGQGAIQPQHF.

CDR3 nucleotides: TGTGCCAGCAGCCGGGGACAGACGAACTCTGGAAACACCATATATTTT. Protein product: CASSRGQTNSGNTIYF. The V gene is TRBV5-4, the J gene TRBJ1-3; 7 bases line up with TRBD1. Germline CDR1 and CDR2: SGHNT and YYREEE (reference sequence). The CDR3 covers 16 residues. J was trimmed by 0 bases and V by 4 bases; bases with no gene match: 7.

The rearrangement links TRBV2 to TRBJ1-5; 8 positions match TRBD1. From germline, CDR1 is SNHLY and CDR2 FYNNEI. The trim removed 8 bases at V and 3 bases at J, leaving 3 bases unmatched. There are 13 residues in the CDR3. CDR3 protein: CASVGQDNQPQHF. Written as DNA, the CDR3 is TGTGCCAGCGTGGGACAGGACAATCAGCCCCAGCATTTT.

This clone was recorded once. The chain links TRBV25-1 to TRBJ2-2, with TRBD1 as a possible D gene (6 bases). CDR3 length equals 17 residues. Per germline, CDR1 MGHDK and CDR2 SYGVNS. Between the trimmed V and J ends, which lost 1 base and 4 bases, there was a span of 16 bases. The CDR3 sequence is CASSELGGPTSTGELFF. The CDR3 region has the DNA TGTGCCAGCAGTGAATTAGGGGGACCCACGAGCACCGGGGAGCTGTTTTTT.

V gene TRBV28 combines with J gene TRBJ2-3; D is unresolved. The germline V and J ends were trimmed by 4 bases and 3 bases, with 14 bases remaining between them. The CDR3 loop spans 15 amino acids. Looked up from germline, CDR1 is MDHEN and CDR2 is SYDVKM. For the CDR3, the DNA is TGTGCCAGCAGTTCCAGGTCCTTGGGGACAGATACGCAGTATTTT. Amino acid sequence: CASSSRSLGTDTQYF.

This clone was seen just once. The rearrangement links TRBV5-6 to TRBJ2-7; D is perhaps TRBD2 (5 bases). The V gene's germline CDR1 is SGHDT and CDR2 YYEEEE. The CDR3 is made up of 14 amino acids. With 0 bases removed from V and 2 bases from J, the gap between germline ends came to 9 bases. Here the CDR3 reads CASSLGRGPYEQYF. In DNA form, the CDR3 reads TGTGCCAGCAGCTTGGGTCGGGGTCCCTACGAGCAGTACTTC.

The CDR3 coding sequence is TGTGCCAGCACCAACGAGGGTAATCAGCCCCAGCATTTT. Protein product: CASTNEGNQPQHF. The chain has TRBV6-5 and TRBJ1-5; no definite D call. Germline-derived CDR1 and CDR2 are MNHEY and SVGAGI. The CDR3 contains 13 residues. V lost 7 bases to trimming and J lost 4 bases, with 11 bases between them.

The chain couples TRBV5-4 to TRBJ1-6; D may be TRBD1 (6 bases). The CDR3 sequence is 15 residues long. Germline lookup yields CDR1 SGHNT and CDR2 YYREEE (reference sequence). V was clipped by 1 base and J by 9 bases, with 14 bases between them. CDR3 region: CASSLWPRGPSPLHF. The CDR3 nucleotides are TGTGCCAGCAGCTTGTGGCCCAGGGGCCCTTCACCCCTCCACTTT.

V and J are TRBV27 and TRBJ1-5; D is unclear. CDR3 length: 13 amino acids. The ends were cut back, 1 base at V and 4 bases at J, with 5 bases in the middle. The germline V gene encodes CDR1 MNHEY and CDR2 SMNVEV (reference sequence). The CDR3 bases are TGTGCCAGCAGTTTATGGGAAAATCAGCCCCAGCATTTT. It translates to CASSLWENQPQHF.

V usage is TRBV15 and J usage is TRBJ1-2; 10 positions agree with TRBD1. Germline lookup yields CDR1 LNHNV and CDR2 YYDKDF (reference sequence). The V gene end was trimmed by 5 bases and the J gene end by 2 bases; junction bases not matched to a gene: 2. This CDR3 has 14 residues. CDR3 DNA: TGTGCCACCAGCGGGACAGGGGTCAACTATGGCTACACCTTC. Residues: CATSGTGVNYGYTF.

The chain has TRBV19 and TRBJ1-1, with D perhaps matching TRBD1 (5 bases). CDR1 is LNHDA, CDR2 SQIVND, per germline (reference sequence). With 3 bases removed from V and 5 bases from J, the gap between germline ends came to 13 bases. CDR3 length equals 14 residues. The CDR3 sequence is CASSITGAGTEAFF. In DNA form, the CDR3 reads TGTGCCAGTAGTATCACCGGGGCCGGAACTGAAGCTTTCTTT.

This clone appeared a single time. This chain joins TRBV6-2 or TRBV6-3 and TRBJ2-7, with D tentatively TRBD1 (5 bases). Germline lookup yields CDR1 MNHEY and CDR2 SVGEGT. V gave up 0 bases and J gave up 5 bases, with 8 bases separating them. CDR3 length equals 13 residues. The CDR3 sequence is CASSYSDSNEQYF. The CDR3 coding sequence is TGTGCCAGCAGTTACTCCGACAGCAACGAGCAGTACTTC.

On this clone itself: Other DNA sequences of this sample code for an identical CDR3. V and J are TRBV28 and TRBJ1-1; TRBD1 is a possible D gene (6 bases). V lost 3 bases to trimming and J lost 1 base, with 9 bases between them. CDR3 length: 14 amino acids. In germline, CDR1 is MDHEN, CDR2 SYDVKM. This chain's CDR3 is CASSFQGRNTEAFF. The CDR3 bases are TGTGCCAGCAGTTTTCAGGGGCGGAACACTGAAGCTTTCTTT.

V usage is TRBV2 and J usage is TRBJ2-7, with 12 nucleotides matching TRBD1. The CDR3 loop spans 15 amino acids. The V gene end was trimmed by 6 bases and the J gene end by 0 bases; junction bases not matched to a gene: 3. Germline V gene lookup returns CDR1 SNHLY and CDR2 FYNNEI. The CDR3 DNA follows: TGTGCCAGCAGGGGGGACAGGGGGCTCTCCTACGAGCAGTACTTC. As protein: CASRGDRGLSYEQYF.

CDR3 residues: CASTDPARQAEQYF. CDR3 coding DNA: TGCGCCAGCACAGACCCGGCAAGGCAAGCCGAGCAGTACTTC. The chain couples TRBV5-1 to TRBJ2-7; D is uncertain. Trimming cost V 6 bases and J 6 bases, with 19 bases left between them. Germline loops: CDR1 SGHRS, CDR2 YFSETQ. The CDR3 covers 14 residues.

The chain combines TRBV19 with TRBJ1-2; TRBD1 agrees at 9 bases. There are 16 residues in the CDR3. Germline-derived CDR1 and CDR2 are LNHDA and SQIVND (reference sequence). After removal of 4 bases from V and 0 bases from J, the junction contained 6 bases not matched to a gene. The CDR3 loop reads CASSNTGGAANYGYTF. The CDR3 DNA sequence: TGTGCCAGTAGTAACACAGGGGGCGCGGCTAACTATGGCTACACCTTC.

The CDR3 nucleotides are TGTGCCAGCAGTGGGACTAGCGGGACCTCCTACAATGAGCAGTTCTTC. Its protein product is CASSGTSGTSYNEQFF. The V call is TRBV6-1, the J call TRBJ2-1, with 12 bases matching TRBD2. The CDR3 runs to 16 residues. V dropped 4 bases and J dropped 0; count of bases not matched to a gene: 1. CDR1 is MNHNS and CDR2 is SASEGT in the germline V gene.

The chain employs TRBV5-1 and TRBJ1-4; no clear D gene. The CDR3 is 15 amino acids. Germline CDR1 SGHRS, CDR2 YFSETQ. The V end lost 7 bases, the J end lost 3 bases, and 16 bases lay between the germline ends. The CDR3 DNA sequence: TGCGCCAGCCGCTCCGAAAGGAGCGCTAATGAAAAACTGTTTTTT. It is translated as CASRSERSANEKLFF.